The rows below give T cell receptor beta chains drawn from one sample of a study of blood T cell repertoires in COVID-19. Produced via immunoSEQ multiplex PCR; TCRdb's table is partial and in-frame only. The sample includes about 170,000 clones, 70% to 85% of them seen just once. The sequenced sample consisted of peripheral blood. These receptors originate from a woman aged 35 to 49 with COVID-19, enrolled during active disease. Each CDR3 is given with its conserved first and last residue. The D gene is left open where the match is weak. Size is omitted from some rows. Given values are once, few, many or a class for expanded clones.

j_call,clone_size,d_call,cdr3_length,v_call,cdr3_aa,cdr3_nt
TRBJ2-1,.,TRBD1,15,TRBV4-1,CASSLLTGSYNEQFF,TGCGCCAGCAGCCTCCTGACAGGGTCCTACAATGAGCAGTTCTTC
TRBJ2-2,.,TRBD2,18,TRBV4-2,CASSPLTSGGAHTGELFF,TGTGCCAGCAGCCCACTGACTAGCGGGGGGGCCCACACCGGGGAGCTGTTTTTT
TRBJ2-7,.,TRBD2,14,TRBV15,CATSSTSGALEQYF,TGTGCCACCAGCTCGACTAGCGGGGCCCTGGAGCAGTACTTC
TRBJ2-1,few,.,12,TRBV5-6,CASSLISGEQFF,TGTGCCAGCAGCTTGATATCGGGAGAACAGTTCTTC
TRBJ2-3,once,TRBD2,16,TRBV4-2,CASSQDWTSGLDTQYF,TGTGCCAGCAGCCAAGATTGGACTAGCGGGCTTGATACGCAGTATTTT
TRBJ1-2,.,.,13,TRBV5-1,CASSLTFDYGYTF,TGCGCCAGCAGCTTGACATTTGACTATGGCTACACCTTC
TRBJ2-5,once,TRBD1,15,TRBV12-5,CASGLGLGTGETQYF,TGTGCTAGTGGTTTGGGCCTAGGGACAGGGGAGACCCAGTACTTC
TRBJ2-5,.,.,19,TRBV7-9,CASSLNPNRALGARETQYF,TGTGCCAGCAGCTTAAACCCCAACAGAGCCCTCGGCGCGAGAGAGACCCAGTACTTC
TRBJ2-2,.,TRBD1,17,TRBV7-3,CASSLTSPGGRGGELFF,TGTGCCAGCAGCTTAACATCTCCAGGGGGCCGTGGCGGGGAGCTGTTTTTT
TRBJ1-1,.,.,11,TRBV19,CASTQNTEAFF,TGTGCCAGTACCCAGAACACTGAAGCTTTCTTT
TRBJ2-2,.,TRBD1,15,TRBV5-1,CASSLEQGGTGELFF,TGCGCCAGCAGCTTGGAACAGGGGGGCACCGGGGAGCTGTTTTTT
TRBJ2-2,.,.,14,TRBV18,CASSPWSGSGELFF,TGTGCCAGCTCACCATGGTCCGGGAGCGGGGAGCTGTTTTTT
TRBJ2-1,.,.,17,TRBV2,CASSDYVRVSSYNEQFF,TGTGCCAGCAGTGATTACGTGCGGGTAAGCTCCTACAATGAGCAGTTCTTC
TRBJ2-1,.,.,17,TRBV12-2,CASRPRGNPQAILQEFF,TGTGCAAGTCGCCCCCGAGGGAATCCGCAGGCCATACTCCAGGAGTTCTTC
TRBJ2-1,.,TRBD2,15,TRBV10-1,CARNEPGTSLYEQFF,TGCGCCAGAAACGAACCCGGGACTAGTTTGTATGAGCAGTTCTTC
TRBJ1-2,.,.,11,TRBV20-1,CSAYRTWGYTF,TGCAGTGCTTATAGAACCTGGGGCTACACCTTC
TRBJ1-6,.,.,14,TRBV5-1,CASSLGDYGAPLHF,TGCGCCAGCAGCTTGGGGGATTACGGGGCACCCCTCCACTTT
TRBJ2-7,.,.,11,TRBV20-1,CSASILVEQYF,TGCAGTGCTAGTATACTCGTAGAGCAGTACTTC
TRBJ1-2,.,.,15,TRBV2,CASSEDGGATYGYTF,TGTGCCAGCAGTGAAGATGGGGGGGCGACCTATGGCTACACCTTC
TRBJ2-5,.,TRBD2,21,TRBV29-1,CSVEELKAGGLLLDVQETQYF,TGCAGCGTTGAAGAATTAAAAGCGGGAGGACTTTTACTCGATGTACAAGAGACCCAGTACTTC
TRBJ1-2,.,.,12,TRBV28,CASSLGGRGYTF,TGTGCCAGCAGTTTAGGGGGCCGTGGCTACACCTTC
TRBJ1-1,.,.,15,TRBV3-1/TRBV3-2,CASSQEGAGNTEAFF,TGTGCCAGCAGCCAAGAAGGGGCTGGGAACACTGAAGCTTTCTTT
TRBJ2-3,few,TRBD1,15,TRBV11-3,CASSFGTGVPDTQYF,TGTGCCAGCAGCTTTGGGACAGGGGTCCCAGATACGCAGTATTTT
TRBJ1-1,.,.,13,TRBV11-2,CASSRELSTEAFF,TGTGCCAGCAGCCGAGAGTTGAGTACTGAAGCTTTCTTT
TRBJ2-7,.,.,13,TRBV28,CASSEGVRYEQYF,TGTGCCAGCAGTGAGGGGGTCAGGTACGAGCAGTACTTC
TRBJ2-7,few,TRBD2,17,TRBV7-6,CASSLGAGGTFLYEQYF,TGTGCCAGCAGCTTGGGAGCGGGAGGGACTTTTCTCTACGAGCAGTACTTC
TRBJ1-1,.,TRBD1,14,TRBV9,CASSVTGGSTEAFF,TGTGCCAGCAGCGTAACAGGGGGCTCCACTGAAGCTTTCTTT
TRBJ2-1,.,.,16,TRBV14,CASSQGVQGGWNEQFF,TGTGCCAGCAGCCAAGGGGTACAGGGCGGGTGGAATGAGCAGTTCTTC
TRBJ2-3,few,.,16,TRBV7-3,CASSPGGHLTKNTQYF,TGTGCCAGCAGCCCAGGGGGGCATCTCACCAAAAATACGCAGTATTTT
TRBJ2-3,.,.,12,TRBV19,CASSISGDTQYF,TGTGCCAGTAGTATAAGCGGGGATACGCAGTATTTT
TRBJ2-1,.,.,13,TRBV15,CATSYSTYNEQFF,TGTGCCACCAGCTACTCGACCTACAATGAGCAGTTCTTC
TRBJ2-1,.,.,15,TRBV9,CASSVDRGLYNEQFF,TGTGCCAGCAGCGTAGACAGGGGACTTTACAATGAGCAGTTCTTC
TRBJ2-1,.,TRBD2,16,TRBV6-1,CASSALLAHPADEQFF,TGTGCCAGCAGTGCGCTACTAGCGCACCCCGCGGATGAGCAGTTCTTC
TRBJ2-5,.,.,14,TRBV19,CASRARTNQETQYF,TGTGCCAGTAGGGCAAGGACTAACCAAGAGACCCAGTACTTC
TRBJ2-2,.,.,13,TRBV18,CASSPKTAGELFF,TGTGCCAGCTCACCAAAAACGGCCGGGGAGCTGTTTTTT
TRBJ2-1,few,.,15,TRBV20-1,CSASSGTNSYNEQFF,TGCAGTGCCAGTAGCGGAACCAACTCCTACAATGAGCAGTTCTTC
TRBJ1-5,.,.,14,TRBV7-2,CASSLGVGGQPQHF,TGTGCCAGCAGCTTAGGAGTAGGGGGTCAGCCCCAGCATTTT
TRBJ2-2,.,TRBD2,18,TRBV7-9,CASSYVPGTSGRNGELFF,TGTGCCAGCAGCTACGTTCCCGGGACTAGCGGGAGGAACGGGGAGCTGTTTTTT
TRBJ2-6,.,.,18,TRBV5-1,CASSPGSLGLIGANVLTF,TGCGCCAGCAGCCCCGGATCCCTGGGGCTGATTGGGGCCAACGTCCTGACTTTC
TRBJ1-5,.,.,13,TRBV12-3/TRBV12-4,CASSPWTDQPQHF,TGTGCCAGCAGCCCGTGGACAGACCAGCCCCAGCATTTT
TRBJ2-7,.,.,13,TRBV27,CASRPPDSYEQYF,TGTGCCAGCAGGCCCCCGGACAGTTACGAGCAGTACTTC
TRBJ1-5,.,.,14,TRBV15,CATSPQGGDQPQHF,TGTGCCACCAGCCCGCAGGGCGGAGATCAGCCCCAGCATTTT
TRBJ1-5,.,.,15,TRBV19,CASSIIGGHGQPQHF,TGTGCCAGTAGTATTATCGGCGGCCATGGTCAGCCCCAGCATTTT
TRBJ2-5,.,.,14,TRBV9,CASSVAWGEETQYF,TGTGCCAGCAGCGTAGCTTGGGGGGAAGAGACCCAGTACTTC
TRBJ2-7,many,TRBD1,14,TRBV19,CASRIRDRSYEQYF,TGTGCCAGTAGAATACGGGACAGATCCTACGAGCAGTACTTC
TRBJ1-2,once,TRBD1,12,TRBV28,CAITGQGLGYTF,TGTGCCATTACGGGACAGGGGCTTGGCTACACCTTC
TRBJ1-1,.,TRBD1,14,TRBV7-9,CASSGQAWNTEAFF,TGTGCCAGCAGCGGACAGGCATGGAACACTGAAGCTTTCTTT
TRBJ2-2,.,TRBD2,17,TRBV9,CASSLSLLAANTGELFF,TGTGCCAGCAGCCTTTCTTTACTAGCGGCGAACACCGGGGAGCTGTTTTTT
TRBJ1-5,.,.,15,TRBV9,CASSVAGYSNQPQHF,TGTGCCAGCAGCGTAGCGGGGTATAGCAATCAGCCCCAGCATTTT
TRBJ2-1,.,TRBD1,14,TRBV29-1,CSVELGTVYNEQFF,TGCAGCGTTGAATTGGGGACAGTATACAATGAGCAGTTCTTC
TRBJ1-2,.,.,13,TRBV5-1,CASSPGAGVGYTF,TGCGCCAGCAGCCCCGGTGCAGGGGTTGGCTACACCTTC